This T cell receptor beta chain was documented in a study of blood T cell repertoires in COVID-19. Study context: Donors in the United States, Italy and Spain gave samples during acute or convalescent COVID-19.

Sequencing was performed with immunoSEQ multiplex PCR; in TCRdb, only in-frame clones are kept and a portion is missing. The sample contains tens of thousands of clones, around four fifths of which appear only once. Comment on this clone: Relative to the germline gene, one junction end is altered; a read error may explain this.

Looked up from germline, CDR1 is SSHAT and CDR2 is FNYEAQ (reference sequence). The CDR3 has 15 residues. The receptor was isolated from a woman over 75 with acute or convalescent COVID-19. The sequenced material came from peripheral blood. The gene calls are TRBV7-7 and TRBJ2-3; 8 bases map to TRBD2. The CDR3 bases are TGTGCTAGCAGCTTAACTAGCGGTCTCACAGATACGCAGTATTTT. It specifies CASSLTSGLTDTQYF.